This T cell receptor (beta chain) comes out of a study of vaccination and CD4 T cells after COVID-19. Study summary: Researchers treated control cultures with a CEFX pool, an HIV-1 Nef pool, or no peptide.

The germline CDR1 and CDR2 sequences are MGHRA and YSYEKL. The CDR3 is 14 residues long. Deletions cut 1 base from V and 5 bases from J, with 11 bases between. The treatment here: approximately 10-day PBMC culture with coronavirus spike peptide pools or control peptides (ViraFEST assay). ViraFEST used peptide pools to expand antigen-specific T cells, then sequenced TCRs. With respect to this clonotype: Its antigen is not known.

Cultured CD4+ T-cell DNA underwent Oncomine TCR Beta short-read sequencing. Genomic DNA was drawn out of CD4+ T cells grown in culture. One entry per CDR3 protein results from TCRdb running MiXCR on the PCR reads. The sample contains some 18,000 distinct CDR3 sequences, less than 30% of which appear only once. This receptor was taken from a human donor with COVID-19. Sequencing was carried out using cultured CD4+ T cells from blood. V usage is TRBV4-1 and J usage is TRBJ2-5, with D unclear. CDR3 region: CASSQGHLGETQYF. The CDR3 bases are TGCGCCAGCAGCCAAGGACACCTGGGCGAGACCCAGTACTTC.